Following are 26 T cell receptor beta chains from one sample sequenced in a study of T cell repertoires in cytomegalovirus infection. The antigens for these receptors are not known. TCRdb called the reads again in MiXCR, with one record for every CDR3 protein. The sample comprises 450,000 to 600,000 distinct CDR3 sequences, roughly 34% of which are singletons, and 15% to 20% rests with the top ten. The sample in question was cultured PBMCs, obtained from culture after CMV antigen stimulation. These receptors were collected from a human donor in good health (CMV status not recorded). Some clones in this sample may be carry-over from other donors' samples.

This clonotype was detected many times. The chain uses TRBV7-2 and TRBJ2-7; TRBD2 might be the D (5 bases). V was shortened by 0 bases and J by 2 bases, with 5 bases between the two germline ends. Germline loops: CDR1 SGHTA, CDR2 FQGNSA. The CDR3 totals 13 residues. CDR3 loop: CASSLAGAYEQYF. Written as DNA, the CDR3 is TGTGCCAGCAGCTTAGCGGGAGCCTACGAGCAGTACTTC.

The chain carries TRBV6-1 and TRBJ1-5; 10 positions agree with TRBD1. CDR1 is MNHNS, CDR2 SASEGT, per germline. V lost 6 bases and J lost 6; bases outside the gene matches: 5. This CDR3 is built from 14 residues. The DNA for the CDR3 is TGTGCCAGCAGGGGGACAGGGGTAACTCAGCCCCAGCATTTT. Its translation: CASRGTGVTQPQHF.

The sample holds a few counts of this clonotype. The chain recombines TRBV28 with TRBJ2-2; 8 nucleotides match TRBD1. Germline CDR1 is MDHEN and CDR2 is SYDVKM. There are 14 residues in the CDR3. The V segment lost 3 bases and the J segment 4 bases; nucleotides outside the gene matches: 1. The CDR3 DNA is TGTGCCAGCAGTTTCACAGGGGGCACCGGGGAGCTGTTTTTT. Its protein product is CASSFTGGTGELFF.

This clonotype was seen a handful of times. The CDR3 loop is CASSTPAGTPMGEKLFF. The CDR3 DNA follows: TGTGCCAGCAGCACACCCGCCGGGACCCCTATGGGAGAAAAACTGTTTTTT. The chain is built from TRBV7-2 and TRBJ1-4; D is perhaps TRBD1 (5 bases). V gave up 5 bases and J gave up 8 bases, with 24 bases separating them. This CDR3 region has 17 residues. Looked up from germline, CDR1 is SGHTA and CDR2 is FQGNSA.

This clonotype was observed a handful of times. The J gene is TRBJ2-1, the V gene TRBV7-9; D is undetermined. The CDR3 totals 15 residues. V lost 7 bases and J 8 bases, leaving 21 bases between the germline ends. Germline-derived CDR1 and CDR2 are SEHNR and FQNEAQ (reference sequence). The chain's CDR3 is CASIMPGLLRDEQFF. The DNA of the CDR3 is TGTGCCAGCATCATGCCGGGTCTCCTCCGCGATGAGCAGTTCTTC. The full variable domain, rest sourced from reference TRBV7-9 and TRBJ2-1, is DTGVSQNPRHKITKRGQNVTFRCDPISEHNRLYWYRQTLGQGPEFLTYFQNEAQLEKSRLLSDRFSAERPKGSFSTLEIQRTEQGDSAMYLCASIMPGLLRDEQFFGPGTRLTVL.

CDR3 sequence (DNA): TGTGCCAGCAGCTTATTTCCTAGCGGGAGTCTAAATGAGCAGTTCTTC. It is translated as CASSLFPSGSLNEQFF. J is TRBJ2-1 and V is TRBV7-3; TRBD2 agrees at 10 bases. This CDR3 has 16 residues. In germline, CDR1 is SGHTA, CDR2 FQGTGA. After removal of 2 bases from V and 7 bases from J, the junction contained 8 bases not matched to a gene.

V and J are TRBV29-1 and TRBJ2-3; either TRBD1 or TRBD2 may fit D (6 bases each). V lost 3 bases to trimming and J lost 3 bases, with 16 bases between them. CDR1 and CDR2 from the germline V gene are SQVTM and ANQGSEA. The CDR3 is 15 amino acids. CDR3 amino acids: CSVEGGGHGTDTQYF. The CDR3 DNA is TGCAGCGTTGAGGGGGGCGGCCATGGAACAGATACGCAGTATTTT.

The chain employs TRBV24-1 and TRBJ2-2, with 7 bases lining up with TRBD1. This CDR3 has 15 amino acids. V dropped 3 bases and J dropped 6; count of bases not matched to a gene: 6. Germline assignment: CDR1 KGHDR and CDR2 SFDVKD. The CDR3 DNA reads as TGTGCCACCAGTGATGCGACAGGGTTATCCGGGGAGCTGTTTTTT. Its protein is CATSDATGLSGELFF.

In its sample, this clonotype was seen a few times. The V and J genes are TRBV12-3 or TRBV12-4 and TRBJ1-2, with D possibly being TRBD1 (6 bases). V lost 8 bases and J lost 6, with 19 bases in between. This CDR3 is built from 14 residues. The CDR3 reads CASHKGGVKDGYTF. As DNA, the CDR3 is TGTGCCAGCCACAAGGGGGGTGTTAAGGATGGCTACACCTTC.

The chain uses TRBV27 and TRBJ2-2; the match to TRBD2 covers 8 bases. This CDR3 is 15 amino acids long. V shed 4 bases and J 1 base; nucleotides not matched to a gene: 2. From germline, CDR1 is MNHEY and CDR2 SMNVEV (reference sequence). CDR3 DNA sequence: TGTGCCAGCAGTTCACGGGAGGGGAACACCGGGGAGCTGTTTTTT. The encoded protein is CASSSREGNTGELFF.

This clonotype has a handful of counts. The genes are TRBV6-1 and TRBJ2-1; tentatively, D is TRBD2 (5 bases). Per germline, CDR1 MNHNS and CDR2 SASEGT. With 7 bases removed from V and 7 bases from J, the gap between germline ends came to 14 bases. This CDR3 spans 13 amino acids. The CDR3 coding sequence is TGTGCCAGCACCCTGGAGGCACCGAATGAGCAGTTCTTC. Translated: CASTLEAPNEQFF.

The V and J genes are TRBV6-5 and TRBJ2-1; unclear D gene. In germline, CDR1 is MNHEY, CDR2 SVGAGI. This CDR3 contains 16 residues. With 2 bases removed from V and 5 bases from J, the gap between germline ends came to 16 bases. The CDR3 is CASSYSKPTLHNEQFF. CDR3 in DNA: TGTGCCAGCAGTTACAGTAAGCCAACCCTTCACAATGAGCAGTTCTTC.

The chain couples TRBV6-1 to TRBJ2-7; D is ambiguous. The ends were cut back, 7 bases at V and 3 bases at J, with 7 bases in the middle. Germline CDR1 MNHNS, CDR2 SASEGT. CDR3 length: 11 amino acids. CDR3 residues: CASIRDYEQYV. The CDR3 DNA is TGTGCCAGCATACGCGACTACGAGCAGTACGTC.

The table lists this clonotype with a few counts. The V gene is TRBV6-2 or TRBV6-3, the J gene TRBJ2-1, with 11 bases matching TRBD1. This CDR3 is built from 16 residues. V lost 2 bases to trimming and J lost 6 bases; unmatched junction nucleotides: 6. The germline CDR1 and CDR2 sequences are MNHEY and SVGEGT. The CDR3 nucleotides are TGTGCCAGCAGTTACCCGGGACAGGGGGACATCAATGAGCAGTTCTTC. The encoded protein is CASSYPGQGDINEQFF.

This clonotype was seen only once. The V and J genes are TRBV28 and TRBJ1-1; perhaps TRBD1 as D (6 bases). In germline, CDR1 is MDHEN, CDR2 SYDVKM. The CDR3 contains 13 residues. V lost 6 bases and J lost 7, with 15 bases in between. Written as DNA, the CDR3 is TGTGCCAGCAGCAGTGGACAGTTGCTTGAAGCTTTCTTT. Protein sequence: CASSSGQLLEAFF.

This clonotype appeared many times. V is TRBV7-9 and J is TRBJ2-3, with TRBD2 matching over 12 bases. Germline values: CDR1 SEHNR, CDR2 FQNEAQ (reference sequence). Trimming took 1 base from V and 2 from J; bases not matched to a gene: 10. This CDR3 has 19 amino acids. CDR3 protein: CASSLGLAGAVFLTDTQYF. Here the CDR3 DNA reads TGTGCCAGCAGCTTAGGACTAGCGGGAGCTGTCTTCCTCACAGATACGCAGTATTTT.

The V and J genes are TRBV10-3 and TRBJ2-3; no clear D gene. V was trimmed by 0 bases and J by 1 base, leaving 11 bases between them. The CDR3 consists of 16 residues. Germline loops: CDR1 ENHRY, CDR2 SYGVKD. The CDR3 nucleotides read TGTGCCATCAGTGAGTCTCGAGAGTTCGGCACAGATACGCAGTATTTT. Its protein product is CAISESREFGTDTQYF.

The gene calls are TRBV6-5 and TRBJ1-5; D unresolved. There are 13 residues in the CDR3. V dropped 4 bases and J dropped 6 bases, with 10 bases sitting between them. From germline, CDR1 is MNHEY and CDR2 SVGAGI. Written as DNA, the CDR3 is TGTGCCAGCAGTTTTGGTGCGGGTCAGCCCCAGCATTTT. This gives the protein CASSFGAGQPQHF.

This clonotype was seen a handful of times. The V call is TRBV28, the J call TRBJ1-4; 10 bases are shared with TRBD1. Germline-derived CDR1 and CDR2 are MDHEN and SYDVKM. The length of the CDR3 is 16 residues. J was trimmed by 5 bases and V by 4 bases; bases with no gene match: 7. The CDR3 loop is CASSSRAGQGNEKLFF. CDR3 DNA: TGTGCCAGCAGTTCCCGGGCGGGACAGGGGAATGAAAAACTGTTTTTT.

The rearrangement joins TRBV6-9 to TRBJ2-7; possible D gene TRBD2, 6 bases. This CDR3 is 17 amino acids long. The V and J ends lost 0 bases and 0 bases respectively, with 15 bases between them. The V gene's germline CDR1 is MNHGY and CDR2 SVAAGI. The CDR3 protein is CASSYSDGGDLSYEQYV. In DNA, the CDR3 is TGTGCCAGCAGTTATTCAGATGGAGGGGACCTCTCCTACGAGCAGTACGTC.

V is TRBV5-1 and J is TRBJ2-1; the match to TRBD2 covers 10 bases. CDR3 length: 16 residues. From germline, CDR1 is SGHRS and CDR2 YFSETQ. The junction had 5 bases not matched to a gene; V was cut back by 3 bases and J by 2 bases. CDR3 protein: CASSSTSGAAYNEQFF. The CDR3 DNA follows: TGCGCCAGCAGCTCAACTAGCGGGGCTGCCTACAATGAGCAGTTCTTC.

This clonotype was counted at least ten times. The chain uses TRBV7-2 and TRBJ2-3; 8 nucleotides line up with TRBD2. This CDR3 is 16 amino acids long. CDR1 is SGHTA, CDR2 FQGNSA, per germline. With V trimmed by 0 bases and J by 3 bases, 5 bases remained unmatched. Here the CDR3 reads CASSLAQASGTDTQYF. In DNA form, the CDR3 reads TGTGCCAGCAGCTTAGCGCAGGCTAGCGGGACAGATACGCAGTATTTT.

This rearrangement joins TRBV6-6 to TRBJ2-7; the D call may be TRBD1 or TRBD2 (5 bases each). The germline V gene has CDR1 MNHNY and CDR2 SVGAGI (reference sequence). The CDR3 extends over 14 amino acids. V shed 0 bases and J shed 2 bases, with 8 bases lying between them. CDR3 sequence (DNA): TGTGCCAGCAGTTACTCTGGGGGTACCTACGAGCAGTACTTC. This sequence encodes CASSYSGGTYEQYF.

The rearrangement joins TRBV6-6 to TRBJ2-7; TRBD2 agrees at 10 bases. CDR1 is MNHNY, CDR2 SVGAGI, per germline (reference sequence). The CDR3 covers 14 residues. J gave up 3 bases and V 6 bases, and 5 bases lay outside the gene matches. The CDR3 coding sequence is TGTGCCAGCAGGGGACGGACTAGCGGCTACGAGCAGTACGTC. It codes for CASRGRTSGYEQYV.

This clonotype occurred a few times. The rearrangement links TRBV7-2 to TRBJ1-1; 8 bases match TRBD1. The junction had 0 bases not matched to a gene; V was cut back by 1 base and J by 8 bases. The CDR3 is 12 amino acids. Per the germline V gene, CDR1 is SGHTA and CDR2 is FQGNSA. CDR3 loop: CASSLGTGEAFF. The CDR3 DNA reads TGTGCCAGCAGCTTAGGGACAGGGGAAGCTTTCTTT.

V and J are TRBV7-3 and TRBJ1-1, with 10 bases lining up with TRBD1. The germline V gene has CDR1 SGHTA and CDR2 FQGTGA. This CDR3 comprises 15 residues. Trimming removed 5 bases from V and 3 bases from J; junction bases left unmatched: 6. The CDR3 region is CASSPGQGVYTEAFF. The CDR3 nucleotides read TGTGCCAGCAGCCCAGGACAGGGGGTGTACACTGAAGCTTTCTTT.